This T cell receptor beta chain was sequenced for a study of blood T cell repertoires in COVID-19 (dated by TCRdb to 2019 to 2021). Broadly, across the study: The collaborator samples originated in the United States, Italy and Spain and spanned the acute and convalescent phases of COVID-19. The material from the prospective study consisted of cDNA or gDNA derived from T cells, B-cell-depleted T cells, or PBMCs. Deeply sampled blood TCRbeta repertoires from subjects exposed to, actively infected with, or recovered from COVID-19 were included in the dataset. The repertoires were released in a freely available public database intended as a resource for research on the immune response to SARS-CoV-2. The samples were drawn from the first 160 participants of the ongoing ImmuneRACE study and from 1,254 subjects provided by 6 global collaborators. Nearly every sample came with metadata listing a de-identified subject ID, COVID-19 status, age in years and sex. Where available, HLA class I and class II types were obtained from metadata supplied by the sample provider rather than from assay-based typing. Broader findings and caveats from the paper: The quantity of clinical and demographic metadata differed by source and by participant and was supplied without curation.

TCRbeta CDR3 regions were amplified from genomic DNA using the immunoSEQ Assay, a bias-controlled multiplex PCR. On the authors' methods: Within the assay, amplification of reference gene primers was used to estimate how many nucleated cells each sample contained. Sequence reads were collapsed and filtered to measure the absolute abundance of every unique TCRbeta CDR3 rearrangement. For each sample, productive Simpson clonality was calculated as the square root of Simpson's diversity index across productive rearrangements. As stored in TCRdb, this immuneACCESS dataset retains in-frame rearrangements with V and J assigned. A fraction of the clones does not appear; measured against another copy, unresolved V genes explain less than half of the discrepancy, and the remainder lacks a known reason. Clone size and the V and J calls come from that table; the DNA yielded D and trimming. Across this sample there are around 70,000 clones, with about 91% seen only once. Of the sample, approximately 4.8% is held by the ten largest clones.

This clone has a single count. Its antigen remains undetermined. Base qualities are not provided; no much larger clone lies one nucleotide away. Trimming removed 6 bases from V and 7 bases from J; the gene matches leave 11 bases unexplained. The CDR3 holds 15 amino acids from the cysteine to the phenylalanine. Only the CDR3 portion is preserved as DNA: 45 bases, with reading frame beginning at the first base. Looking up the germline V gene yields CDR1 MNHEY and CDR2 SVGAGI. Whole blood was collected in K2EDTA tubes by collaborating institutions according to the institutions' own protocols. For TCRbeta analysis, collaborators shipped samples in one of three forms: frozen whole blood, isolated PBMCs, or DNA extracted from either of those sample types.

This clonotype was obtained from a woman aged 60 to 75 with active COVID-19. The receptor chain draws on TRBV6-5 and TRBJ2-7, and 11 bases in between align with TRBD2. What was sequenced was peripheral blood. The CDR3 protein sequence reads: CASRLTSGSPVEQYF. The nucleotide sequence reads TGTGCCAGCAGACTAACTAGCGGGAGTCCTGTGGAGCAGTACTTC.